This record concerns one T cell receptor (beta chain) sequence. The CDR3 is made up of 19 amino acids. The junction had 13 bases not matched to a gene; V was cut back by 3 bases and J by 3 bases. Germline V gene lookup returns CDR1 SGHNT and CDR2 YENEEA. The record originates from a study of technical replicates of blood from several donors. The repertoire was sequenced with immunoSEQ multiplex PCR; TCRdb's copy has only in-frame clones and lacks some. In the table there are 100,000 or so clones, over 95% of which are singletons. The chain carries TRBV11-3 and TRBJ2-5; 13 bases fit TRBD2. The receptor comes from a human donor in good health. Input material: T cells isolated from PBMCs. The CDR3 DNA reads TGTGCCAGCAGCTTGGGGATCGTCACTAGCGGGGGGGCCGAAGAGACCCAGTACTTC. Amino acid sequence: CASSLGIVTSGGAEETQYF.